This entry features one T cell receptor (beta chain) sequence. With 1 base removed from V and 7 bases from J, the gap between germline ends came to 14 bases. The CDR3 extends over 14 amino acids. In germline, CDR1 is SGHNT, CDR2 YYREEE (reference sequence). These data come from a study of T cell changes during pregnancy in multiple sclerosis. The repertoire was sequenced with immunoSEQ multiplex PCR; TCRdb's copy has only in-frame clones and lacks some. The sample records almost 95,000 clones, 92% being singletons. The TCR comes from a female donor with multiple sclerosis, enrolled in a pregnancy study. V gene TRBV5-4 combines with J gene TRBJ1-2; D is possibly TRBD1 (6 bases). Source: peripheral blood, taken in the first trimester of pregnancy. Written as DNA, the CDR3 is TGTGCCAGCAGCTTGACAGGGCTCCCTAGTGGCTACACCTTC. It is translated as CASSLTGLPSGYTF.